One T cell receptor beta chain is described in this entry. Its antigen remains unknown. Repertoires were generated with immunoSEQ multiplex PCR, while TCRdb's copy carries only in-frame clones and drops some. The data contain tens of thousands of clones, roughly 88% of them singletons. Trimming at V came to 5 bases and at J to 8 bases, leaving 13 bases not matched to a gene. The CDR3 covers 15 residues. CDR1 LNHDA and CDR2 SQIVND come from the germline V gene (reference sequence). The source of the sample is a study of T cell clonotyping in hematopoietic cell transplantation. Study findings and constraints: CD4 and CD8 repertoire contributions could not be separated without sorting. Few recipient clonotypes overlapped donors; over 97% were de novo at given depth. Pathologically expanded recipient clonotypes increased progressively from day 30 to day 180 as diversity fell. Higher Inverse Simpson Index values in graft donor and pretransplant recipient predicted broader posttransplant TCR diversity.

The gene calls are TRBV19 and TRBJ1-2, with TRBD1 identical over 8 bases. The source of this sequence is a woman in her thirties or forties in good health. Some clones in this sample may be carry-over from other donors' samples. The sequenced material came from peripheral blood mononuclear cells. For the CDR3, the DNA is TGTGCCAGTAGTCGCCCCCGCGACAGGGGTCGGGGCTACACCTTC. This sequence encodes CASSRPRDRGRGYTF.